These 30 T cell receptor beta chains were sequenced from one sample in a study of blood T cell repertoires in COVID-19. Data came from immunoSEQ multiplex PCR; TCRdb stores just in-frame clones and leaves some out. In the table there are about 170,000 clones, approximately 90% of which are singletons. The sample was peripheral blood. The receptors here all came from a man between 60 and 70 years old with acute or convalescent COVID-19.

This chain connects TRBV18 to TRBJ1-5; TRBD1 matches at 8 bases. From germline, CDR1 is KGHSH and CDR2 LQKENI. The CDR3 runs 15 residues. Trimming took 4 bases from V and 2 from J; bases not matched to a gene: 4. The CDR3 loop is CASSRQGNGNQPQHF. In DNA form, the CDR3 reads TGTGCCAGCTCACGACAGGGGAACGGCAATCAGCCCCAGCATTTT.

The chain recombines TRBV20-1 with TRBJ2-1, with 7 bases that match TRBD2. V shed 3 bases, J shed 2 bases, and the junction held 7 bases outside the gene matches. CDR3 length: 15 residues. Germline V gene lookup returns CDR1 DFQATT and CDR2 SNEGSKA (reference sequence). The CDR3 DNA reads as TGCAGTGCTAGTCCTCTGGCGGGAGCCTACAATGAGCAGTTCTTC. This sequence encodes CSASPLAGAYNEQFF.

The chain recombines TRBV19 with TRBJ1-5, with D unclear. The CDR3 sequence is 12 residues long. The germline V gene has CDR1 LNHDA and CDR2 SQIVND (reference sequence). Trimming left V 10 bases short and J 2 bases short, with 9 bases between. CDR3 loop: CATTTGNQPQHF. The DNA for the CDR3 is TGTGCCACGACAACGGGCAATCAGCCCCAGCATTTT. Combining the CDR3 with reference TRBV19 and TRBJ1-5 gives the whole variable domain DGGITQSPKYLFRKEGQNVTLSCEQNLNHDAMYWYRQDPGQGLRLIYYSQIVNDFQKGDIAEGYSVSREKKESFPLTVTSAQKNPTAFYLCATTTGNQPQHFGDGTRLSIL.

This chain links TRBV11-2 with TRBJ1-3; D gene unclear. Per germline, CDR1 SGHAT and CDR2 FQNNGV. V lost 7 bases, J lost 10 bases, and 23 bases lay in between. The CDR3 extends over 15 amino acids. In nucleotides, the CDR3 is TGTGCCAGCACCGACCAAGTAGCCCCATCGGGGACCATATATTTT. This codes for CASTDQVAPSGTIYF. Using reference TRBV11-2 and TRBJ1-3 for the parts outside the CDR3, the full variable domain is EAGVAQSPRYKIIEKRQSVAFWCNPISGHATLYWYQQILGQGPKLLIQFQNNGVVDDSQLPKDRFSAERLKGVDSTLKIQPAKLEDSAVYLCASTDQVAPSGTIYFGEGSWLTVV.

This clone has only one observation. The chain joins TRBV5-8 to TRBJ2-3; tentatively, D is TRBD1 (5 bases). Trimming cost V 4 bases and J 10 bases, with 19 bases left between them. Germline CDR1 SGHTS, CDR2 YDEGEE. This CDR3 spans 14 amino acids. The CDR3 DNA reads TGTGCCAGCAGCCTGGACGGTAGGGGAAGGGCGCAGTATTTT. It yields the protein CASSLDGRGRAQYF.

This rearrangement joins TRBV5-5 to TRBJ1-3; possibly TRBD1 for D (5 bases). CDR3 length: 15 residues. Per the germline V gene, CDR1 is SGHKS and CDR2 is YYEKEE (reference sequence). The V gene lost 3 bases and the J gene lost 7 bases, with 17 bases spanning the gap. CDR3 residues: CASSYEGRDFNTIYF. CDR3 bases: TGTGCCAGCAGCTATGAAGGACGGGACTTTAACACCATATATTTT.

This chain links TRBV29-1 with TRBJ1-5; the match to TRBD1 covers 8 bases. The CDR3 extends over 13 amino acids. The germline CDR1 and CDR2 sequences are SQVTM and ANQGSEA. V lost 7 bases and J lost 7; bases outside the gene matches: 9. This CDR3 reads CSAWTGPGQPQHF. The CDR3 DNA follows: TGCAGCGCCTGGACAGGGCCAGGACAGCCCCAGCATTTT.

The chain couples TRBV29-1 to TRBJ2-5; TRBD2 matches at 10 bases. Per germline, CDR1 SQVTM and CDR2 ANQGSEA. Germline trimming cut 7 bases from V and 2 bases from J; bases unmatched to any gene: 4. The CDR3 contains 13 residues. Here the CDR3 DNA reads TGCAGCGGGGGACTAGCGACACAAGAGACCCAGTACTTC. It encodes CSGGLATQETQYF. Using reference TRBV29-1 and TRBJ2-5 for the parts outside the CDR3, the full variable domain is SAVISQKPSRDICQRGTSLTIQCQVDSQVTMMFWYRQQPGQSLTLIATANQGSEATYESGFVIDKFPISRPNLTFSTLTVSNMSPEDSSIYLCSGGLATQETQYFGPGTRLLVL.

This chain joins TRBV5-5 and TRBJ1-5, with TRBD1 matching 8 bases. Unmatched junction bases numbered 6, after V lost 4 bases and J lost 3 bases. The CDR3 consists of 15 residues. Germline V gene lookup returns CDR1 SGHKS and CDR2 YYEKEE (reference sequence). The CDR3 region has the DNA TGTGCCAGCAGCGGCGGACAGGGTAACAATCAGCCCCAGCATTTT. Amino acids: CASSGGQGNNQPQHF.

This sequence joins TRBV7-6 and TRBJ2-2; D unclear. The germline V and J ends were trimmed by 6 bases and 4 bases, with 9 bases remaining between them. Germline CDR1 SGHVS, CDR2 FNYEAQ. The CDR3 length is 13 residues. The CDR3 DNA follows: TGTGCCAGCAGTTCTTCTACCACCGGGGAGCTGTTTTTT. This encodes CASSSSTTGELFF.

The chain combines TRBV18 with TRBJ2-3; the D gene is possibly TRBD2 (5 bases). The CDR3 loop spans 16 amino acids. V lost 2 bases, J lost 1 base, and 13 bases lay in between. Germline values: CDR1 KGHSH, CDR2 LQKENI. The DNA of the CDR3 is TGTGCCAGCTCACCAAAGGCGGGTGGCGGCACAGATACGCAGTATTTT. Its protein product is CASSPKAGGGTDTQYF.

This clone was observed a single time. V is TRBV7-9 and J is TRBJ2-6, with D possibly matching TRBD1 (6 bases). The CDR3 is 19 amino acids. Between the trimmed V and J ends, which lost 4 bases and 0 bases, there was a span of 19 bases. In germline, CDR1 is SEHNR, CDR2 FQNEAQ (reference sequence). CDR3 residues: CASSSLGTGTNSGANVLTF. Here the CDR3 DNA reads TGTGCCAGCAGCTCGCTCGGAACAGGGACAAACTCTGGGGCCAACGTCCTGACTTTC.

V is TRBV5-4 and J is TRBJ2-1; perhaps TRBD2 as D (6 bases). The germline V gene has CDR1 SGHNT and CDR2 YYREEE (reference sequence). This CDR3 is 12 amino acids long. The ends were cut back, 2 bases at V and 8 bases at J, with 8 bases in the middle. The CDR3 reads CASSFREDEQFF. The CDR3 nucleotides read TGTGCCAGCAGCTTCAGGGAGGATGAGCAGTTCTTC.

The chain carries TRBV3-1 (or the pseudogene TRBV3-2) and TRBJ1-1; 8 bases align to TRBD1. The trim removed 3 bases at V and 5 bases at J, leaving 8 bases unmatched. The CDR3 spans 15 residues. CDR1 and CDR2 (germline): LGHDT, YNNKEL (reference sequence). For the CDR3, the DNA is TGTGCCAGCAGCCAGCCCGACAGGGGTGCAACTGAAGCTTTCTTT. Its protein product is CASSQPDRGATEAFF.

V usage is TRBV7-2 and J usage is TRBJ2-1, with D possibly TRBD2 on 6 matching bases. The CDR3 length is 16 residues. Germline V lookup: CDR1 SGHTA, CDR2 FQGNSA. Trimming took off 1 base at V and 10 bases at J, with 20 bases between the two ends. CDR3 DNA sequence: TGTGCCAGCAGCTTAGTCGGGTCCTCCCTTGGGGGGGAGCAGTTCTTC. It is translated as CASSLVGSSLGGEQFF. The whole variable domain, filled in from reference TRBV7-2 and TRBJ2-1, reads GAGVSQSPSNKVTEKGKDVELRCDPISGHTALYWYRQSLGQGLEFLIYFQGNSAPDKSGLPSDRFSAERTGGSVSTLTIQRTQQEDSAVYLCASSLVGSSLGGEQFFGPGTRLTVL.

V is TRBV7-2 and J is TRBJ2-7; TRBD2 aligns across 9 bases. The V and J ends lost 1 base and 2 bases, in that order; junction bases with no gene match: 0. CDR1 is SGHTA, CDR2 FQGNSA, per germline. This CDR3 region has 14 residues. CDR3 DNA sequence: TGTGCCAGCAGCTTAGGACTAGCGGCCTACGAGCAGTACTTC. Its protein is CASSLGLAAYEQYF.

The chain joins TRBV9 to TRBJ2-5, with 14 nucleotides matching TRBD2. The CDR3 runs 16 residues. With V trimmed by 2 bases and J by 5 bases, 5 bases remained unmatched. Per germline, CDR1 SGDLS and CDR2 YYNGEE. Here the CDR3 reads CASSVGLAGGAETQYF. The CDR3 nucleotides are TGTGCCAGCAGCGTTGGACTAGCGGGAGGCGCCGAGACCCAGTACTTC.

The chain joins TRBV18 to TRBJ2-5; D may be TRBD2 (6 bases). The CDR3 has 15 amino acids. Trimming stripped 6 bases from V and 2 bases from J, with 16 bases between. CDR1 KGHSH and CDR2 LQKENI come from the germline V gene. The CDR3 loop reads CASSWGESPQETQYF. The CDR3 DNA is TGTGCCAGCTCCTGGGGGGAGAGCCCGCAAGAGACCCAGTACTTC.

The rearrangement links TRBV4-1 to TRBJ2-3; tentatively, D is TRBD2 (5 bases). The CDR3 sequence is 13 residues long. Trimming removed 0 bases at V and 7 bases at J, with 8 bases between. Germline assignment: CDR1 MGHRA and CDR2 YSYEKL. CDR3 loop: CASSQDYGNTQYF. In nucleotides, the CDR3 is TGCGCCAGCAGCCAAGACTACGGGAATACGCAGTATTTT.

V usage is TRBV29-1 and J usage is TRBJ2-4, with D maybe TRBD1 (5 bases). The length of the CDR3 is 14 residues. Germline V gene sequence: CDR1 SQVTM, CDR2 ANQGSEA. V dropped 6 bases and J dropped 1 base, with 13 bases sitting between them. CDR3 loop: CSVSGKGAKNIQYF. The DNA for the CDR3 is TGCAGCGTCTCAGGGAAGGGCGCCAAAAACATTCAGTACTTC. Variable domain in full (rest from reference TRBV29-1 and TRBJ2-4): SAVISQKPSRDICQRGTSLTIQCQVDSQVTMMFWYRQQPGQSLTLIATANQGSEATYESGFVIDKFPISRPNLTFSTLTVSNMSPEDSSIYLCSVSGKGAKNIQYFGAGTRLSVL.

This clone was observed many times. V usage is TRBV5-4 and J usage is TRBJ1-1; 11 bases map to TRBD1. V gave up 4 bases and J gave up 2 bases; unmatched junction bases: 4. CDR1 SGHNT and CDR2 YYREEE come from the germline V gene (reference sequence). The CDR3 contains 15 residues. In DNA, the CDR3 is TGTGCCAGCAGCCCGGGGACAGGGGGTAACACTGAAGCTTTCTTT. Translating gives CASSPGTGGNTEAFF.

The genes are TRBV21-1 and TRBJ2-7; the table's D gene call, TRBD1, was not cross checked with the DNA. TRBV21-1 is a pseudogene locus. The CDR3 has 14 residues. The CDR3 sequence is CASSNRQDSYEQYV. The CDR3 DNA is TGTGCCAGCAGCAACAGACAGGACTCCTACGAGCAGTACGTC.

V is TRBV4-1 and J is TRBJ2-7, with D maybe TRBD1 (7 bases). This CDR3 spans 15 amino acids. Per germline, CDR1 MGHRA and CDR2 YSYEKL. Trimming took off 0 bases at V and 2 bases at J, with 11 bases between the two ends. The CDR3 loop is CASSQDRGAPYEQYV. CDR3 DNA: TGCGCCAGCAGCCAAGACAGGGGGGCTCCCTACGAGCAGTACGTC.

On this clone: The conserved closing phenylalanine or tryptophan is absent in this CDR3, likely reflecting a read error. The DNA is left out, because the CDR3 cannot be placed on it with certainty; the CDR3 is given as TCRdb lists it. The rearrangement links TRBV5-1 to TRBJ1-6; TRBD1 was called by the table and not checked on the DNA. The CDR3 is 8 amino acids long, termini counted. CDR1 is SGHRS and CDR2 is YFSETQ in the germline V gene. The CDR3 sequence: CASSLNPV.

V gene TRBV7-3 combines with J gene TRBJ2-2, with a possible D match to TRBD2 (5 bases). The V end lost 5 bases, the J end lost 5 bases, and 18 bases lay between the germline ends. This CDR3 is built from 16 residues. CDR1 and CDR2 (germline): SGHTA, FQGTGA. The CDR3 bases are TGTGCCAGCAGCCCCTCCCGGAGCAGGACTACCGGGGAGCTGTTTTTT. Its protein is CASSPSRSRTTGELFF.

This CDR3 reads CSVARSGGNEKLFF. The CDR3 nucleotides read TGCAGCGTTGCGAGGTCAGGGGGTAATGAAAAACTGTTTTTT. The chain couples TRBV29-1 to TRBJ1-4, with 7 bases matching TRBD1. J lost 4 bases, V lost 4 bases, and 6 bases had no gene match. From germline, CDR1 is SQVTM and CDR2 ANQGSEA. The CDR3 is 14 amino acids.

The rearrangement links TRBV5-1 to TRBJ2-1; 9 nucleotides match TRBD1. Germline CDR1 is SGHRS and CDR2 is YFSETQ. Trimming took 4 bases from V and 14 from J; bases not matched to a gene: 10. This CDR3 has 13 residues. The CDR3 region is CASSPRGTGLEFF. In DNA, the CDR3 is TGCGCCAGCAGCCCCAGGGGGACAGGGCTTGAGTTCTTC.

This clone was found once. J is TRBJ2-1 and V is TRBV7-3; 8 bases are shared with TRBD2. Unmatched junction bases numbered 5, after V lost 0 bases and J lost 4 bases. The CDR3 is made up of 16 amino acids. Germline-derived CDR1 and CDR2 are SGHTA and FQGTGA. The CDR3 spells CASSLTPTGGYNEQFF. The DNA for the CDR3 is TGTGCCAGCAGCTTAACCCCCACGGGGGGGTACAATGAGCAGTTCTTC. Variable domain in full (rest from reference TRBV7-3 and TRBJ2-1): GAGVSQTPSNKVTEKGKYVELRCDPISGHTALYWYRQSLGQGPEFLIYFQGTGAADDSGLPNDRFFAVRPEGSVSTLKIQRTERGDSAVYLCASSLTPTGGYNEQFFGPGTRLTVL.

This chain connects TRBV3-1 (or the pseudogene TRBV3-2) to TRBJ2-5; no clear D gene. The CDR3 length is 10 residues. CDR1 is LGHDT, CDR2 YNNKEL, per germline (reference sequence). Trimming took 8 bases from V and 3 from J, leaving 4 bases between them. CDR3 loop: CASQKETQYF. CDR3 nucleotide sequence: TGTGCCAGCCAGAAAGAGACCCAGTACTTC.

The chain couples TRBV5-8 to TRBJ2-1; possible D gene TRBD2, 5 bases. V lost 5 bases, J lost 2 bases, and 14 bases lay in between. Germline CDR1 reads SGHTS; CDR2 reads YDEGEE. The CDR3 runs to 15 residues. As DNA, the CDR3 is TGTGCCAGCAGTCCCGGACTGACCACCTACAATGAGCAGTTCTTC. This encodes CASSPGLTTYNEQFF.